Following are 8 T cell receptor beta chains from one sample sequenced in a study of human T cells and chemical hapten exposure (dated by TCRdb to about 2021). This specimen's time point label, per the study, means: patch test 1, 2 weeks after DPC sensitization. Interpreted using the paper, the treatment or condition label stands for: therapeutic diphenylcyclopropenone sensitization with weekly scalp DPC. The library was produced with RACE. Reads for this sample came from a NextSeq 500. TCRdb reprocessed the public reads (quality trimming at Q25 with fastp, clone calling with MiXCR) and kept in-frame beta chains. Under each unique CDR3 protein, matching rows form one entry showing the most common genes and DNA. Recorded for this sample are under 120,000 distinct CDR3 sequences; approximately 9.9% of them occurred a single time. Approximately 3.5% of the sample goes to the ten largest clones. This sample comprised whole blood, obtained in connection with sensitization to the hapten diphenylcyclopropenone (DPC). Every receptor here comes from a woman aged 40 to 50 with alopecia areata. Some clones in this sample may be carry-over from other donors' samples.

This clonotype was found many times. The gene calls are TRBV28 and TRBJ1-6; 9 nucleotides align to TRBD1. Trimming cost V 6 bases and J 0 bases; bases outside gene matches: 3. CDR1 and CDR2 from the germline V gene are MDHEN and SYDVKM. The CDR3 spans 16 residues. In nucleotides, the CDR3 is TGTGCCAGCAGCCGACAGGGGGGCTCCTATAATTCACCCCTCCACTTT. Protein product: CASSRQGGSYNSPLHF. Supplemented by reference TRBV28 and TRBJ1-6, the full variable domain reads DVKVTQSSRYLVKRTGEKVFLECVQDMDHENMFWYRQDPGLGLRLIYFSYDVKMKEKGDIPEGYSVSREKKERFSLILESASTNQTSMYLCASSRQGGSYNSPLHFGNGTRLTVT.

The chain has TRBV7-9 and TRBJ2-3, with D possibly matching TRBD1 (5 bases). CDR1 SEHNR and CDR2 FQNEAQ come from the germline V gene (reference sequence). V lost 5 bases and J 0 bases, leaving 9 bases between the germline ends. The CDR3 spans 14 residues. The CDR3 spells CASSLDSSTDTQYF. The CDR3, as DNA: TGTGCCAGCAGCCTCGACAGTAGCACAGATACGCAGTATTTT. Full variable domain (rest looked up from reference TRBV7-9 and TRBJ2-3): DTGVSQNPRHKITKRGQNVTFRCDPISEHNRLYWYRQTLGQGPEFLTYFQNEAQLEKSRLLSDRFSAERPKGSFSTLEIQRTEQGDSAMYLCASSLDSSTDTQYFGPGTRLTVL.

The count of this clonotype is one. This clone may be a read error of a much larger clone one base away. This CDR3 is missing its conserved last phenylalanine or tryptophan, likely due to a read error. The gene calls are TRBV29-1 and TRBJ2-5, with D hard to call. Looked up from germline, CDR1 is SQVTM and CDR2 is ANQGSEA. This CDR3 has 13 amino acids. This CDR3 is CSVRDLQQEAQYS. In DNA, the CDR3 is TGCAGCGTTAGGGATCTGCAACAAGAGGCCCAGTACTCC.

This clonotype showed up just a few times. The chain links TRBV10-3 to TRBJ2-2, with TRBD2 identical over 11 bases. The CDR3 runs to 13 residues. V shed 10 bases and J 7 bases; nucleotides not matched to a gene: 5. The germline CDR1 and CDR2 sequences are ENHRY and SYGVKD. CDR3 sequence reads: CATQTSGNGELFF. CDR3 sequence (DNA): TGTGCCACCCAGACTAGCGGGAACGGGGAGCTGTTTTTT.

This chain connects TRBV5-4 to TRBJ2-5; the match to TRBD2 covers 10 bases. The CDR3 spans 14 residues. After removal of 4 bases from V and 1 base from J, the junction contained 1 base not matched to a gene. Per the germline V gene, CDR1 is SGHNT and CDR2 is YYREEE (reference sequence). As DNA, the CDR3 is TGTGCCAGCAGCCGGACTAGCGGCCAAGAGACCCAGTACTTC. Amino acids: CASSRTSGQETQYF.

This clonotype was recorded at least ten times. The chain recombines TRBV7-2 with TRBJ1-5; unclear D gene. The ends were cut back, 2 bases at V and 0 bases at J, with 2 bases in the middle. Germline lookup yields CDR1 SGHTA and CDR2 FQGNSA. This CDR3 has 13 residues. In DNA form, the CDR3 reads TGTGCCAGCAGCTTACATAGCAATCAGCCCCAGCATTTT. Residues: CASSLHSNQPQHF.

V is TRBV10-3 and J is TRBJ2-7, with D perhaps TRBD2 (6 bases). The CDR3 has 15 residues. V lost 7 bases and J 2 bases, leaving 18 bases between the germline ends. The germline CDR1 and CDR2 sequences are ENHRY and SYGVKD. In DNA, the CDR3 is TGTGCCATCACCCCGGGGGTGGCGGACGCCTACGAGCAGTACTTC. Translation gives CAITPGVADAYEQYF.

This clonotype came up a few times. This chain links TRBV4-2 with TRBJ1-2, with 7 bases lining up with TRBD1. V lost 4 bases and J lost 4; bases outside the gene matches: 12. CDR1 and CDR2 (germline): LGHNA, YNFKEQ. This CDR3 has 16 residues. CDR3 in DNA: TGTGCCAGCAGCCCGCTACTTAGGGGGCCAAGCTATGGCTACACCTTC. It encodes CASSPLLRGPSYGYTF.